A single sample is the source of the 26 T cell receptor beta chains below, sequenced in a study of cytomegalovirus exposure and HLA in healthy donors. Amplification used 60 Vbeta primers and 13 Jbeta primers. Sequencing was performed with immunoSEQ multiplex PCR; in TCRdb, only in-frame clones are kept and a portion is missing. The sample lists around 120,000 clones, under 80% occurring once. The material sequenced was PBMCs. All receptors come from a man between 60 and 75 years old in good health and CMV-seropositive.

The chain carries TRBV5-1 and TRBJ1-2; D not resolved. This CDR3 is 13 amino acids long. Germline-derived CDR1 and CDR2 are SGHRS and YFSETQ. V dropped 4 bases and J dropped 6 bases, with 13 bases sitting between them. This chain's CDR3 is CASSRAPGDGYTF. DNA for the CDR3: TGCGCCAGCAGCCGAGCCCCAGGCGATGGCTACACCTTC.

This clone came up a few times. This chain joins TRBV18 and TRBJ2-2; 7 positions agree with TRBD1. Germline V gene sequence: CDR1 KGHSH, CDR2 LQKENI. This CDR3 contains 14 residues. The junction had 6 bases not matched to a gene; V was cut back by 6 bases and J by 5 bases. Here the CDR3 reads CASSAPGQTGELFF. CDR3 nucleotides: TGTGCCAGCTCGGCTCCGGGACAGACCGGGGAGCTGTTTTTT.

Only a few counts were recorded for this clone. This chain joins TRBV11-2 and TRBJ2-1, with 7 nucleotides matching TRBD2. Germline V gene lookup returns CDR1 SGHAT and CDR2 FQNNGV. The CDR3 contains 16 residues. The V gene end was trimmed by 5 bases and the J gene end by 0 bases; junction bases not matched to a gene: 7. The chain's CDR3 is CASSPRGGSSYNEQFF. In nucleotides, the CDR3 is TGTGCCAGCAGCCCCCGTGGCGGGAGCTCCTACAATGAGCAGTTCTTC.

The chain combines TRBV11-2 with TRBJ1-2; 10 bases map to TRBD1. The CDR3 is 15 amino acids. The germline CDR1 and CDR2 sequences are SGHAT and FQNNGV. J lost 7 bases, V lost 3 bases, and 8 bases had no gene match. Here the CDR3 DNA reads TGTGCCAGCAGCTTGCCCGGGACAGGGGCAAGTGGCTACACCTTC. It is translated as CASSLPGTGASGYTF. Drawing the rest from reference TRBV11-2 and TRBJ1-2, the complete variable domain is EAGVAQSPRYKIIEKRQSVAFWCNPISGHATLYWYQQILGQGPKLLIQFQNNGVVDDSQLPKDRFSAERLKGVDSTLKIQPAKLEDSAVYLCASSLPGTGASGYTFGSGTRLTVV.

The chain employs TRBV6-1 and TRBJ1-5; a possible D gene is TRBD1 (6 bases). V was trimmed by 4 bases and J by 3 bases, leaving 10 bases between them. The germline V gene encodes CDR1 MNHNS and CDR2 SASEGT. This CDR3 is built from 14 residues. CDR3 nucleotide sequence: TGTGCCAGCAGTGCCTGGACAGACAATCAGCCCCAGCATTTT. Protein product: CASSAWTDNQPQHF.

This sequence joins TRBV27 and TRBJ1-1; weak D call: TRBD1 (5 bases). The germline V gene encodes CDR1 MNHEY and CDR2 SMNVEV (reference sequence). The CDR3 contains 13 residues. Deletions cut 3 bases from V and 5 bases from J, with 10 bases between. CDR3 bases: TGTGCCAGCAGTTTGGGGCGGGGAACTGAAGCTTTCTTT. Residues: CASSLGRGTEAFF.

This chain links TRBV7-3 with TRBJ1-6, with 7 bases aligning to TRBD1. Germline V CDR1 and CDR2: SGHTA, FQGTGA. The CDR3 has 15 amino acids. Losses at the gene ends were 0 bases for V and 5 bases for J; bases not matched to a gene: 1. The CDR3 bases are TGTGCCAGCAGCTTAACAGGGACAGATAATTCACCCCTCCACTTT. Residues: CASSLTGTDNSPLHF. Together with reference TRBV7-3 and TRBJ1-6, the CDR3 gives the full variable domain: GAGVSQTPSNKVTEKGKYVELRCDPISGHTALYWYRQSLGQGPEFLIYFQGTGAADDSGLPNDRFFAVRPEGSVSTLKIQRTERGDSAVYLCASSLTGTDNSPLHFGNGTRLTVT.

The chain couples TRBV30 to TRBJ2-7; D is undetermined. This CDR3 has 14 residues. V lost 0 bases to trimming and J lost 0 bases, with 9 bases between them. CDR1 is GTSNPN, CDR2 SVGIG, per germline (reference sequence). The CDR3 coding sequence is TGTGCCTGGAGTGTGGGCTACCGCTCCTACGAGCAGTACTTC. Its protein product is CAWSVGYRSYEQYF.

The chain joins TRBV19 to TRBJ1-1; D is perhaps TRBD1 (6 bases). This CDR3 comprises 15 residues. V lost 7 bases, J lost 7 bases, and 22 bases lay in between. Germline V gene data show CDR1 as LNHDA and CDR2 as SQIVND (reference sequence). The DNA of the CDR3 is TGTGCCAGTAAAGGGGGATCCGGGACCAAGGTTGAAGCTTTCTTT. Its translation is CASKGGSGTKVEAFF.

This chain joins TRBV19 and TRBJ1-3, with TRBD1 identical over 7 bases. Germline V gives CDR1 LNHDA, CDR2 SQIVND (reference sequence). The trim removed 4 bases at V and 4 bases at J, leaving 7 bases unmatched. The CDR3 spans 15 residues. The CDR3 DNA reads TGTGCCAGTAGTAATTCTAGGACAGGCGGAAACACCATATATTTT. Translation: CASSNSRTGGNTIYF.

CDR3 region: CASSLARRGGGELFF. CDR3 sequence (DNA): TGTGCCAGCAGCTTAGCCAGGAGGGGGGGCGGGGAGCTGTTTTTT. V is TRBV11-2 and J is TRBJ2-2; perhaps TRBD2 as D (7 bases). With 1 base removed from V and 7 bases from J, the gap between germline ends came to 13 bases. The CDR3 has 15 residues. Germline lookup yields CDR1 SGHAT and CDR2 FQNNGV.

The CDR3 DNA follows: TGTGCCAGCAGCTTAGATGCGGGTTTTTCCTACAATGAGCAGTTCTTC. It is translated as CASSLDAGFSYNEQFF. The chain employs TRBV11-3 and TRBJ2-1; possibly TRBD2 for D (5 bases). CDR1 and CDR2 (germline): SGHNT, YENEEA. Trimming cost V 0 bases and J 1 base, with 10 bases left between them. There are 16 residues in the CDR3.

CDR3 bases: TGTGCCAGCAGCCTAACCCACCTTAATCAGCCCCAGCATTTT. It codes for CASSLTHLNQPQHF. This chain connects TRBV7-7 to TRBJ1-5; D uncertain. The CDR3 spans 14 residues. V was shortened by 5 bases and J by 4 bases, with 12 bases between the two germline ends. The germline V gene has CDR1 SSHAT and CDR2 FNYEAQ (reference sequence).

The CDR3 DNA follows: TGTGCCAGCAGCTTGGTCGGGGGGCGTATGGACACTGAAGCTTTCTTT. This sequence encodes CASSLVGGRMDTEAFF. V gene TRBV5-5 combines with J gene TRBJ1-1; D is possibly TRBD1 (6 bases). The V end was cut by 0 bases, the J end by 3 bases, with 15 bases between. CDR1 and CDR2 (germline): SGHKS, YYEKEE (reference sequence). CDR3 size: 16 residues.

This chain uses TRBV30 with TRBJ1-5, with 8 positions matching TRBD1. The CDR3 covers 15 residues. V shed 3 bases, J shed 6 bases, and the junction held 10 bases outside the gene matches. CDR1 is GTSNPN and CDR2 is SVGIG in the germline V gene (reference sequence). Here the CDR3 DNA reads TGTGCCTGGAGCACCGGACAGGGAGAGTCTCAGCCCCAGCATTTT. It codes for CAWSTGQGESQPQHF.

This clone was seen once. The chain has TRBV6-1 and TRBJ1-1; maybe TRBD1 (5 bases). The V gene's germline CDR1 is MNHNS and CDR2 SASEGT. The CDR3 is 14 amino acids. Trimming pared 0 bases from V and 3 bases from J, leaving 8 bases between. The CDR3 region is CASSEAGGDTEAFF. The DNA for the CDR3 is TGTGCCAGCAGTGAAGCGGGGGGAGACACTGAAGCTTTCTTT.

This chain joins TRBV11-2 and TRBJ2-7, with TRBD2 as a possible D gene (7 bases). The CDR3 spans 15 residues. Germline V gene sequence: CDR1 SGHAT, CDR2 FQNNGV. V was pared by 3 bases and J by 1 base, with 13 bases between. The CDR3 protein is CASSLGGGSSYEQYF. CDR3 DNA sequence: TGTGCCAGCAGCTTGGGGGGCGGGAGTTCCTACGAGCAGTACTTC.

The chain combines TRBV5-1 with TRBJ2-7; 9 bases match TRBD2. V lost 4 bases to trimming and J lost 4 bases; unmatched junction nucleotides: 12. Germline V gene data show CDR1 as SGHRS and CDR2 as YFSETQ. This CDR3 comprises 16 residues. DNA of the CDR3: TGCGCCAGCAGCCCCCCAGGAGCGGGAGGCGGGTACGAGCAGTACTTC. Translating it yields CASSPPGAGGGYEQYF. The full variable domain, completed using reference TRBV5-1 and TRBJ2-7, is KAGVTQTPRYLIKTRGQQVTLSCSPISGHRSVSWYQQTPGQGLQFLFEYFSETQRNKGNFPGRFSGRQFSNSRSEMNVSTLELGDSALYLCASSPPGAGGGYEQYFGPGTRLTVT.

The chain combines TRBV10-3 with TRBJ1-2; TRBD1 matches at 8 bases. CDR3 length equals 15 residues. Trimming cost V 0 bases and J 7 bases; bases outside gene matches: 7. The germline V gene encodes CDR1 ENHRY and CDR2 SYGVKD. Here the CDR3 DNA reads TGTGCCATCAGTGAGTCGGGAGGACAGGGCCCTGGCTACACCTTC. This sequence encodes CAISESGGQGPGYTF.

The J gene is TRBJ1-1, the V gene TRBV19; a possible D gene is TRBD1 (5 bases). Germline V gives CDR1 LNHDA, CDR2 SQIVND (reference sequence). Trimming took off 3 bases at V and 7 bases at J, with 15 bases between the two ends. This CDR3 spans 14 amino acids. The CDR3 DNA follows: TGTGCCAGTAGTATGTTTGGGGGGGGTTTTGAAGCTTTCTTT. This gives the protein CASSMFGGGFEAFF.

The V and J genes are TRBV28 and TRBJ2-1; 15 bases agree with TRBD2. V shed 6 bases and J 0 bases; nucleotides not matched to a gene: 6. CDR1 MDHEN and CDR2 SYDVKM come from the germline V gene. The CDR3 runs 18 residues. The DNA of the CDR3 is TGTGCCAGCAGGGGGACTAGCGGGAGGAGGAGCTCCTACAATGAGCAGTTCTTC. Amino acid sequence: CASRGTSGRRSSYNEQFF.

This sequence joins TRBV7-9 and TRBJ1-4, with D perhaps matching TRBD1 (6 bases). V was trimmed by 5 bases and J by 10 bases, leaving 20 bases between them. From germline, CDR1 is SEHNR and CDR2 FQNEAQ (reference sequence). This CDR3 spans 15 amino acids. CDR3 nucleotide sequence: TGTGCCAGCAGCGAAACCGGGACAACTGTTGGAAAACTGTTTTTT. Amino acid sequence: CASSETGTTVGKLFF.

The CDR3 sequence is CASSPGGAWEGAGYTF. The CDR3, as DNA: TGTGCCAGCAGCCCTGGAGGGGCGTGGGAGGGTGCCGGCTACACCTTC. V gene TRBV5-6 combines with J gene TRBJ1-2; D may be TRBD1 (5 bases). Germline V CDR1 and CDR2: SGHDT, YYEEEE. CDR3 size: 16 residues. V shed 4 bases and J shed 8 bases, with 24 bases lying between them. The complete variable domain, with remaining parts taken from reference TRBV5-6 and TRBJ1-2, reads DAGVTQSPTHLIKTRGQQVTLRCSPKSGHDTVSWYQQALGQGPQFIFQYYEEEERQRGNFPDRFSGHQFPNYSSELNVNALLLGDSALYLCASSPGGAWEGAGYTFGSGTRLTVV.

V is TRBV5-1 and J is TRBJ1-1, with D hard to call. Germline values: CDR1 SGHRS, CDR2 YFSETQ. V lost 1 base, J lost 4 bases, and 11 bases lay in between. The CDR3 extends over 14 amino acids. The CDR3 sequence: CASSLRVLGTEAFF. DNA for the CDR3: TGCGCCAGCAGCTTGCGGGTCTTGGGCACTGAAGCTTTCTTT.

This chain connects TRBV2 to TRBJ2-7, with D possibly matching TRBD2 (5 bases). This CDR3 comprises 13 residues. The germline gives CDR1 SNHLY, CDR2 FYNNEI. Trimming shortened V by 4 bases and J by 6 bases, and 13 bases separated the two germline ends. The CDR3 sequence: CASSASPPSEQYF. The CDR3 nucleotides are TGTGCCAGCAGTGCTAGCCCCCCCAGCGAGCAGTACTTC.

The table lists this clone with a few counts. The chain links TRBV5-1 to TRBJ2-2, with 11 nucleotides matching TRBD1. J gave up 0 bases and V 0 bases, and 1 base lay outside the gene matches. The germline CDR1 and CDR2 sequences are SGHRS and YFSETQ. This CDR3 contains 17 residues. CDR3: CASSLGGQGANTGELFF. The CDR3, as DNA: TGCGCCAGCAGCTTGGGGGGACAGGGGGCGAACACCGGGGAGCTGTTTTTT.